These 3 T cell receptor beta chains originate from one sample sequenced in a study of cytomegalovirus exposure and HLA in healthy donors. The PCR had 60 Vbeta and 13 Jbeta primers. Measured with immunoSEQ multiplex PCR; TCRdb has only the in-frame clones, and not every one. In the table there are more than 140,000 clones, 60% to 80% of which are singletons. What was sequenced was PBMCs. The source is a male donor in good health and CMV-seronegative.

The J gene is TRBJ1-5, the V gene TRBV30, with 9 bases lining up with TRBD1. Germline V lookup: CDR1 GTSNPN, CDR2 SVGIG (reference sequence). The CDR3 has 15 amino acids. V lost 4 bases to trimming and J lost 6 bases; unmatched junction nucleotides: 10. Here the CDR3 DNA reads TGTGCCTGGACAGTGGGGGACAGGGTTTCTCAGCCCCAGCATTTT. Translating it yields CAWTVGDRVSQPQHF.

J is TRBJ2-7 and V is TRBV2, with 8 positions matching TRBD2. The CDR3 covers 13 residues. Trimming cost V 7 bases and J 4 bases; bases outside gene matches: 6. Germline values: CDR1 SNHLY, CDR2 FYNNEI. CDR3 sequence: CASKRESVYEQYF. CDR3 coding DNA: TGTGCCAGCAAGCGGGAGTCGGTGTACGAGCAGTACTTC.

The gene calls are TRBV10-3 and TRBJ1-1, with D possibly TRBD1 on 6 matching bases. Per germline, CDR1 ENHRY and CDR2 SYGVKD. There are 14 residues in the CDR3. The V end lost 3 bases, the J end lost 1 base, and 9 bases lay between the germline ends. CDR3 in DNA: TGTGCCATCAGTGAAAGGACAGCGAACACTGAAGCTTTCTTT. It yields the protein CAISERTANTEAFF.